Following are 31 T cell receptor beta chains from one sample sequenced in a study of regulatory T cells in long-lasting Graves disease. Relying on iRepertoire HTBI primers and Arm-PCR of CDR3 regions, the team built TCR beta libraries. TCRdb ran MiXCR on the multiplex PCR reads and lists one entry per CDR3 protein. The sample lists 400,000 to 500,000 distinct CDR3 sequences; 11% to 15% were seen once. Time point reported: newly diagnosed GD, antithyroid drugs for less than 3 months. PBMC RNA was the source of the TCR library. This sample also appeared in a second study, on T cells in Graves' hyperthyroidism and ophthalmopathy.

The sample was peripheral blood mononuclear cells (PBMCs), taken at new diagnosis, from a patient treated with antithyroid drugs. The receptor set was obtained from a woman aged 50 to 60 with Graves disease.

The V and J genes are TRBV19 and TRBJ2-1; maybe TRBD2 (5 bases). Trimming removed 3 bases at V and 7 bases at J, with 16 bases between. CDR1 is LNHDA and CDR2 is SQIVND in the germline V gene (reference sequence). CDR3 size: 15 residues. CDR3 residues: CASSIQLAGGNEQFF. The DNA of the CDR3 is TGTGCCAGTAGTATTCAGCTAGCCGGCGGGAATGAGCAGTTCTTC.

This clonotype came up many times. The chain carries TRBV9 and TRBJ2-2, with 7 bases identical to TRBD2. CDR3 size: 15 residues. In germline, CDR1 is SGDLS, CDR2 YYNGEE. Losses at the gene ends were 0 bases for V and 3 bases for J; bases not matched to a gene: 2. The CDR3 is CASSVEAGDTGELFF. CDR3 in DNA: TGTGCCAGCAGCGTAGAGGCGGGAGACACCGGGGAGCTGTTTTTT.

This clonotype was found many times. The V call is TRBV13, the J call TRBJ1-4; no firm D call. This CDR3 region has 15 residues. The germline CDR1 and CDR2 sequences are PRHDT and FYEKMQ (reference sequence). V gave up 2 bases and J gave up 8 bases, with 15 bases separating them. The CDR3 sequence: CASSLRRVEEEKLFF. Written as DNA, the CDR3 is TGTGCCAGCAGCTTAAGACGGGTGGAGGAGGAAAAACTGTTTTTT.

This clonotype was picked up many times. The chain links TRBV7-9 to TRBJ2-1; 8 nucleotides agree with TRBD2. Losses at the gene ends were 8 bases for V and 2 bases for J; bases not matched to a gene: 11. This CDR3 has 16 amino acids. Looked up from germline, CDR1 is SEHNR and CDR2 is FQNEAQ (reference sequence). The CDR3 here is CASGPVGREAYNEQFF. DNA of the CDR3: TGTGCCAGCGGGCCGGTAGGGCGGGAGGCCTACAATGAGCAGTTCTTC.

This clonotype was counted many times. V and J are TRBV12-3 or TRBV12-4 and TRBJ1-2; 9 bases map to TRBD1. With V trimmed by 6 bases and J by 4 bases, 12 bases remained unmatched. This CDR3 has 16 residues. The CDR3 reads CASSYSGTGIGYGYTF. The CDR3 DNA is TGTGCCAGCAGCTACTCCGGGACAGGGATTGGCTATGGCTACACCTTC.

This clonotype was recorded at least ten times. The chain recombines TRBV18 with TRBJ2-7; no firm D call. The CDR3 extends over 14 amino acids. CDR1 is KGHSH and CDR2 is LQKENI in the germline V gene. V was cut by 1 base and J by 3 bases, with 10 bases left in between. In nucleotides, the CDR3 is TGTGCCAGCTCACCACTGACACTTGACTACGAGCAGTACTTC. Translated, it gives CASSPLTLDYEQYF. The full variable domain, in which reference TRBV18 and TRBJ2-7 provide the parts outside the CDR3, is NAGVMQNPRHLVRRRGQEARLRCSPMKGHSHVYWYRQLPEEGLKFMVYLQKENIIDESGMPKERFSAEFPKEGPSILRIQQVVRGDSAAYFCASSPLTLDYEQYFGPGTRLTVT.

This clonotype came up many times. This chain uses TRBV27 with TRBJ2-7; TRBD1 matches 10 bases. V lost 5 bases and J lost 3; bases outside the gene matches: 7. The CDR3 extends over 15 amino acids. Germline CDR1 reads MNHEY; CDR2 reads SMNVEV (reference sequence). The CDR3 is CASSPGTGVLYEQYF. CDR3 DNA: TGTGCCAGCAGTCCGGGGACAGGGGTCCTCTACGAGCAGTACTTC.

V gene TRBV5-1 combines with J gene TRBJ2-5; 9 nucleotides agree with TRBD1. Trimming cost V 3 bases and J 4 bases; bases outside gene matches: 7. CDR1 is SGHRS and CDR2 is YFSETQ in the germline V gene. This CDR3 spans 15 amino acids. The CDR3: CASSSGTGTLETQYF. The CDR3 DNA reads TGCGCCAGCAGCTCAGGGACAGGGACGCTAGAGACCCAGTACTTC.

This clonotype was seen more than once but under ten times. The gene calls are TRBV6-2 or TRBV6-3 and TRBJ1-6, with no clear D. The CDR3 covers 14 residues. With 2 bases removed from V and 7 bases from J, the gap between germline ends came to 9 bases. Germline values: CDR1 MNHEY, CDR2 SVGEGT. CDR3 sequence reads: CASSYRVSNSPLHF. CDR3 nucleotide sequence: TGTGCCAGCAGTTACCGGGTTTCGAATTCACCCCTCCACTTT.

The CDR3 region is CASSYSAVVVEQFF. The CDR3 bases are TGTGCCAGCAGTTACTCGGCGGTTGTTGTGGAGCAGTTCTTC. The chain has TRBV6-2 or TRBV6-3 and TRBJ2-1; D is unclear. Germline lookup yields CDR1 MNHEY and CDR2 SVGEGT. V shed 0 bases and J shed 10 bases, with 13 bases lying between them. The CDR3 length is 14 residues.

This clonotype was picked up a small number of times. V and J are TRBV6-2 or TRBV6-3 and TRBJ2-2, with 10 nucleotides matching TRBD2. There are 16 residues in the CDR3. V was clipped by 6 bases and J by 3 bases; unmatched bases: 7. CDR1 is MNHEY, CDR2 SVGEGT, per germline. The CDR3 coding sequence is TGTGCCAGCAGACAGACTAGCGGGTATGACACCGGGGAGCTGTTTTTT. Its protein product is CASRQTSGYDTGELFF.

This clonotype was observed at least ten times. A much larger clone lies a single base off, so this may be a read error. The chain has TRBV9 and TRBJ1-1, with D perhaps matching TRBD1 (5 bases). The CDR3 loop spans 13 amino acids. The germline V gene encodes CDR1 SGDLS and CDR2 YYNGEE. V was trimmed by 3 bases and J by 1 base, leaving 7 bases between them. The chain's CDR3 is CASSAQGNTEAFF. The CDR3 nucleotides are TGTGCCAGCAGCGCTCAGGGGAACACTGAAGCTTTCTTT.

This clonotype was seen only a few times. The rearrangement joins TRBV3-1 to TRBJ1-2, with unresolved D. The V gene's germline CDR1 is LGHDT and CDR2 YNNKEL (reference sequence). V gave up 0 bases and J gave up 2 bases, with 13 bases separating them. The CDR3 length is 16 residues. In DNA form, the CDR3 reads TGTGCCAGCAGCCAAGATTTCAACAGCGTGAACTATGGCTACACCTTC. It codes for CASSQDFNSVNYGYTF.

The CDR3 region is CASRWGGGSNNEQFF. The DNA of the CDR3 is TGTGCCAGCAGGTGGGGTGGCGGTTCTAACAATGAGCAGTTCTTC. The chain uses TRBV2 and TRBJ2-1; D not resolved. CDR3 size: 15 residues. Trimming removed 6 bases at V and 5 bases at J, with 17 bases between. The germline V gene encodes CDR1 SNHLY and CDR2 FYNNEI.

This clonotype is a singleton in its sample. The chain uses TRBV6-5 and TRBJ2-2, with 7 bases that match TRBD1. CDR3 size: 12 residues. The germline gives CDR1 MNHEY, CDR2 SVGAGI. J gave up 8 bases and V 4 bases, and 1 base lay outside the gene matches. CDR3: CASSSQGGELFF. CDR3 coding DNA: TGTGCCAGCAGTTCACAGGGGGGGGAGCTGTTTTTT.

Here the CDR3 reads CASSLEKVGGSDTQYF. CDR3 in DNA: TGTGCCAGCAGCTTGGAAAAAGTAGGGGGCTCGGATACGCAGTATTTT. The chain recombines TRBV5-8 with TRBJ2-3; 7 nucleotides agree with TRBD1. The CDR3 loop spans 16 amino acids. Germline assignment: CDR1 SGHTS and CDR2 YDEGEE. Trimming cost V 0 bases and J 6 bases; bases outside gene matches: 10. Complete variable domain (other parts from reference TRBV5-8 and TRBJ2-3): EAGVTQSPTHLIKTRGQQATLRCSPISGHTSVYWYQQALGLGLQFLLWYDEGEERNRGNFPPRFSGRQFPNYSSELNVNALELEDSALYLCASSLEKVGGSDTQYFGPGTRLTVL.

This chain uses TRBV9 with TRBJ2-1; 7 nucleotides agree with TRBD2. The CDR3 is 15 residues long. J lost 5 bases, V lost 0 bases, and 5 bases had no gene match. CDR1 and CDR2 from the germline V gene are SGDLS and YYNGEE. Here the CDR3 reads CASSVAASGNNEQFF. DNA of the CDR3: TGTGCCAGCAGCGTAGCGGCTAGCGGTAACAATGAGCAGTTCTTC.

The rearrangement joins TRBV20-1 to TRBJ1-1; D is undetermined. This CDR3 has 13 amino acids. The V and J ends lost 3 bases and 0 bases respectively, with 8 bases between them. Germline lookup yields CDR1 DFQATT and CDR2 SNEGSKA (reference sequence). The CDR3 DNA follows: TGCAGTGCTAGCATCAGCATGAACACTGAAGCTTTCTTT. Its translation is CSASISMNTEAFF.

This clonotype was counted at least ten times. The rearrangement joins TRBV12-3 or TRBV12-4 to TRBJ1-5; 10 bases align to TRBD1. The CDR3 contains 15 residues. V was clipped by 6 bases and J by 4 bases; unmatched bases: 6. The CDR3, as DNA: TGTGCCAGCAGCCCCGGGACAGGGGCAAATCAGCCCCAGCATTTT. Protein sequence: CASSPGTGANQPQHF.

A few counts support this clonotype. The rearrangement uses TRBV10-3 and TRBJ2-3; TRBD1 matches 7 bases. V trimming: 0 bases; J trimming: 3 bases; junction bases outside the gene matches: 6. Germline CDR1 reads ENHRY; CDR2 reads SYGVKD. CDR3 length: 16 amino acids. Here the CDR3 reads CAISESTRGRTDTQYF. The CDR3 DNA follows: TGTGCCATCAGTGAGTCGACGAGGGGGCGAACAGATACGCAGTATTTT.

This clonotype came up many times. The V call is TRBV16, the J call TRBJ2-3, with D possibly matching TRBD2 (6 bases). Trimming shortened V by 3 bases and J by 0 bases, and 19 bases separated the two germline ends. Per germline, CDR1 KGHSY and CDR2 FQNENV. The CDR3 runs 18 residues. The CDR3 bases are TGTGCCAGCAGCCAGCCCCGAGGGGACGCGGGAAGCACAGATACGCAGTATTTT. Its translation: CASSQPRGDAGSTDTQYF.

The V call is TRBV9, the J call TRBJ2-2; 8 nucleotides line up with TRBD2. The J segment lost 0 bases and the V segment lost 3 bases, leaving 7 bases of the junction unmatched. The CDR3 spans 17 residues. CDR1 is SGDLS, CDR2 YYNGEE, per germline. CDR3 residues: CASSGATSGTNTGELFF. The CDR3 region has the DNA TGTGCCAGCAGCGGAGCAACTAGCGGAACGAACACCGGGGAGCTGTTTTTT.

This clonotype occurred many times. The DNA of the CDR3 is TGTGCCAGCAGCTTCGGCCACCCCGGTGCGAATCAGCCCCAGCATTTT. Residues: CASSFGHPGANQPQHF. The rearrangement joins TRBV5-6 to TRBJ1-5; D unresolved. The CDR3 loop spans 16 amino acids. With 2 bases removed from V and 4 bases from J, the gap between germline ends came to 16 bases. Germline V CDR1 and CDR2: SGHDT, YYEEEE.

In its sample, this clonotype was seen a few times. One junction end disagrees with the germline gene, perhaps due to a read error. The CDR3 nucleotides are TGCGCCAGCAGCCAAAGGCTAGCGGGAGGCCTGAACAATGAGCAGCTCTTC. This codes for CASSQRLAGGLNNEQLF. The rearrangement links TRBV4-1 to TRBJ2-1; the match to TRBD2 covers 11 bases. CDR1 is MGHRA and CDR2 is YSYEKL in the germline V gene. CDR3 length: 17 amino acids.

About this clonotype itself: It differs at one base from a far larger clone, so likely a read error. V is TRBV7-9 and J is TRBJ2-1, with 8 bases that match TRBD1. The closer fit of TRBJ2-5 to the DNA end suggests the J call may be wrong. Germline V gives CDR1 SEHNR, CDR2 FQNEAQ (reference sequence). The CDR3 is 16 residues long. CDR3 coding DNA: TGTGCCAGCACCATTTCGGGACAGGTCCTTAGAGAGACCCAGTACTTC. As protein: CASTISGQVLRETQYF.

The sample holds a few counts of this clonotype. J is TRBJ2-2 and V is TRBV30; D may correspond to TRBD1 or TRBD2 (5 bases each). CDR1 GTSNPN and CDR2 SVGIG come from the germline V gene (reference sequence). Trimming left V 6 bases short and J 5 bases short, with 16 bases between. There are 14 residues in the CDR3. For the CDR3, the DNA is TGTGCCTGCAGCCCCGGGACCTTAACCGGGGAGCTGTTTTTT. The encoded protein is CACSPGTLTGELFF.

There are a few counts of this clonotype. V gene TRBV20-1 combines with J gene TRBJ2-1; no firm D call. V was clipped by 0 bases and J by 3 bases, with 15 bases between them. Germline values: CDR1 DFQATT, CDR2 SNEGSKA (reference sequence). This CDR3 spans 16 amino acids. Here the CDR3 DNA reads TGCAGTGCTAGAGATTTTGAGATTATGGACTACAATGAGCAGTTCTTC. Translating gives CSARDFEIMDYNEQFF.

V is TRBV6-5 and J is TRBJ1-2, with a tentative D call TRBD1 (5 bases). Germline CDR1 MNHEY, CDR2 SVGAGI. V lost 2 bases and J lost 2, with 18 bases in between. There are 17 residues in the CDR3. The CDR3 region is CASSYPQARGLNYGYTF. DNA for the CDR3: TGTGCCAGCAGTTACCCCCAGGCAAGGGGCCTAAACTATGGCTACACCTTC.

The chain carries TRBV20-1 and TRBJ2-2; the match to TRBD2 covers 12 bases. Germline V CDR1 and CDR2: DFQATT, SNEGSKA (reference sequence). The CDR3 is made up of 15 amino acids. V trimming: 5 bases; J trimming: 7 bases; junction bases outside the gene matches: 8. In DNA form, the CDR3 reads TGCAGTGCTCCCCGACTAGCGGGAGTGGGCGGGGAGCTGTTTTTT. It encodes CSAPRLAGVGGELFF.

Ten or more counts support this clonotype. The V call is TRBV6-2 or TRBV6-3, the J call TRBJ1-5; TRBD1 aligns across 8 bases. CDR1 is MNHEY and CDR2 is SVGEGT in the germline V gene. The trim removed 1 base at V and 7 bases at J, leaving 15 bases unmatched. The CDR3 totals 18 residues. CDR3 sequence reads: CASSYFSGGRVLYQPQHF. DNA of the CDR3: TGTGCCAGCAGTTACTTTTCAGGGGGCAGGGTGTTGTACCAGCCCCAGCATTTT.

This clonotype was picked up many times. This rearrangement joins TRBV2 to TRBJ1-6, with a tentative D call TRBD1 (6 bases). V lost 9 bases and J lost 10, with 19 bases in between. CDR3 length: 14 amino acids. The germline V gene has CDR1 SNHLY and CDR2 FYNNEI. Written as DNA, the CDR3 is TGTGCCAGGGGACAAACAGTAAGCGGATCACCCCTCCACTTT. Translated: CARGQTVSGSPLHF.